Below are 7 T cell receptor beta chains sequenced from a single sample in a study of CD8 T cells in ankylosing spondylitis. In TCRdb, the 5' RACE reads were re-called with MiXCR into one record per CDR3 protein. The profile covers around 150,000 distinct CDR3 sequences, with under 14% appearing a single time and 25% to 35% taken by the ten largest. The sequenced material came from blood, either unsorted or a sorted T cell fraction (not recorded which). The receptors come from a male donor with ankylosing spondylitis or in good health (not recorded which).

Regarding this clonotype: A much larger clone differs from this one at a single base, so this may be a read error. Given the absence of the conserved phenylalanine or tryptophan at the CDR3 end, a read error is likely. This chain connects TRBV10-3 to TRBJ2-7; TRBD1 aligns across 9 bases. The germline CDR1 and CDR2 sequences are ENHRY and SYGVKD. V lost 6 bases, J lost 0 bases, and 6 bases stayed unmatched. This CDR3 is 15 amino acids long. CDR3 protein: CAISFGTGNSYEQYI. The CDR3 DNA reads TGTGCCATCAGCTTTGGGACAGGGAACTCCTACGAGCAGTACATC.

This clonotype was found a few times. V gene TRBV3-1 combines with J gene TRBJ1-2; D remains ambiguous. V lost 1 base and J lost 0, with 12 bases in between. This CDR3 has 16 residues. Germline CDR1 reads LGHDT; CDR2 reads YNNKEL (reference sequence). CDR3 nucleotides: TGTGCCAGCAGCCAAGTCAGCGGTGGAACTAACTATGGCTACACCTTC. Amino acid sequence: CASSQVSGGTNYGYTF.

Details on this clonotype: A much larger clone is a single base away; this may be a read error. The V call is TRBV12-3 or TRBV12-4, the J call TRBJ2-7; 10 positions agree with TRBD2. The length of the CDR3 is 15 residues. The CDR3 reads CAGSLSGRATSEQYF. The CDR3 region has the DNA TGTGCCGGCAGTTTGAGCGGGAGGGCCACTTCTGAGCAGTACTTC.

This clonotype occurred many times. The rearrangement uses TRBV7-8 and TRBJ1-2; 12 bases match TRBD1. Germline V gene sequence: CDR1 SGHVS, CDR2 FQNEAQ. V dropped 5 bases and J dropped 4; count of bases not matched to a gene: 11. The length of the CDR3 is 17 residues. This CDR3 is CASSTRRDRGQAYGYTF. CDR3 DNA: TGTGCCAGCAGCACCCGCCGGGACAGGGGGCAGGCCTATGGCTACACCTTC.

Comment on this clonotype: With a much larger clone just one base away, this may be a read error. The V call is TRBV4-2, the J call TRBJ2-3; 12 nucleotides match TRBD2. Germline assignment: CDR1 LGHNA and CDR2 YNFKEQ. CDR3 size: 18 residues. Trimming cost V 4 bases and J 4 bases; bases outside gene matches: 12. CDR3 loop: CASSPGLAGILSADTQYF. CDR3 coding DNA: TGTGCCAGCAGCCCCGGACTAGCGGGGATTCTTAGCGCAGATACGCAGTATTTT.

V is TRBV5-1 and J is TRBJ2-1; 12 nucleotides agree with TRBD2. With V trimmed by 3 bases and J by 9 bases, 7 bases remained unmatched. The CDR3 consists of 15 residues. Germline loops: CDR1 SGHRS, CDR2 YFSETQ. The CDR3 region is CASSSTSGRSGEQFF. In nucleotides, the CDR3 is TGCGCCAGCAGCTCAACTAGCGGGAGGAGCGGTGAGCAGTTCTTC.

This clonotype was detected a few times. The V and J genes are TRBV11-2 and TRBJ2-2; D is possibly TRBD2 (5 bases). Trimming stripped 5 bases from V and 3 bases from J, with 19 bases between. The CDR3 length is 17 residues. Germline V lookup: CDR1 SGHAT, CDR2 FQNNGV. The CDR3 DNA sequence: TGTGCCAGCAGCCTGACCCCCGGACGGCGGGACACCGGGGAGCTGTTTTTT. Its translation is CASSLTPGRRDTGELFF.